The sample holds a few counts of the clone carrying this T cell receptor (beta chain). Its specificity is unknown. The data were taken from a study of early T cells in non-severe SARS-CoV-2 infection. The overall study: The chains were unpaired, and the sequenced material was bulk RNA from unsorted whole blood. The study's findings and limits: VDJdb matching favored anti-spike CD8 responses, missing private and CD4 specificities.

The TCR library protocol attached unique molecular identifiers to the individual cDNA molecules. MiXCR was run by TCRdb on the 5' RACE reads, yielding one entry per CDR3 protein. Here the sample spans under 70,000 distinct CDR3 sequences, around 4.7% being singletons. This CDR3 region has 15 residues. The germline V gene has CDR1 SGHTA and CDR2 FQGNSA. Germline trimming cut 4 bases from V and 4 bases from J; bases unmatched to any gene: 5. The chain carries TRBV7-2 and TRBJ2-5, with TRBD1 matching 11 bases. Material: whole blood. The source is an adult who was a healthcare worker with PCR-confirmed SARS-CoV-2 infection or an uninfected control (not recorded which). The CDR3 DNA sequence: TGTGCCAGCAGCTCCCAGGGACAGGGGGGAGAGACCCAGTACTTC. Amino acids: CASSSQGQGGETQYF.